One sample yielded the 29 T cell receptor beta chains listed below, sequenced in a study of tumor and adjacent non-tumor tissue in lung cancer. The library came from three nested PCR rounds adapted from ARM-PCR protocols. MiXCR, run by TCRdb on the multiplex PCR reads, gives a single entry per CDR3 protein. Of tens of thousands of distinct CDR3 sequences in the sample, 61% were seen once. This sample's RNA came from whole unsorted tissue. Distant lung tissue was collected more than 3 cm away from the tumor edge. Sequenced material: distant non-tumor lung tissue. These receptors were taken from a man aged 65-85 years with non-small cell lung cancer.

Concerning this clonotype: A much larger clone differs by one base, so this may be a read error. This chain uses TRBV12-3 or TRBV12-4 with TRBJ2-7; D ambiguous. V was shortened by 6 bases and J by 6 bases, with 18 bases between the two germline ends. CDR3 size: 14 residues. DNA of the CDR3: TGTGCCAGCAGCTCCGCGACCTCCTGGAGCGAGCAGTACTTC. Its translation: CASSSATSWSEQYF.

The rearrangement joins TRBV7-3 to TRBJ2-5; TRBD1 aligns across 12 bases. This CDR3 region has 15 residues. Germline values: CDR1 SGHTA, CDR2 FQGTGA. V was clipped by 4 bases and J by 5 bases; unmatched bases: 5. The CDR3 protein is CASSSGTGGGETQYF. CDR3 sequence (DNA): TGTGCCAGCAGCTCTGGGACAGGGGGCGGGGAGACCCAGTACTTC.

This clonotype was picked up many times. The CDR3 loop is CASSLDGPPREKLFF. The CDR3 coding sequence is TGTGCCAGCAGCTTAGATGGACCACCGCGGGAAAAACTGTTTTTT. V is TRBV7-9 and J is TRBJ1-4, with D hard to call. Germline V gene data show CDR1 as SEHNR and CDR2 as FQNEAQ (reference sequence). The V gene lost 1 base and the J gene lost 8 bases, with 14 bases spanning the gap. The CDR3 covers 15 residues.

This clonotype was seen many times. The chain joins TRBV4-2 to TRBJ2-2; D is uncertain. V was cut by 2 bases and J by 3 bases, with 13 bases left in between. The CDR3 consists of 16 residues. Germline V CDR1 and CDR2: LGHNA, YNFKEQ. The CDR3 here is CASSQRPARYTGELFF. DNA of the CDR3: TGTGCCAGCAGCCAACGCCCCGCAAGGTACACCGGGGAGCTGTTTTTT.

To note about this clonotype: A much larger clone differs by one base, so this may be a read error. V is TRBV29-1 and J is TRBJ2-1; 7 bases are a match to TRBD1. Germline V gene sequence: CDR1 SQVTM, CDR2 ANQGSEA. The CDR3 is made up of 14 amino acids. The CDR3 spells CSVAGTAVGNELFF. CDR3 nucleotide sequence: TGCAGCGTTGCCGGGACAGCGGTTGGAAATGAGCTGTTCTTC.

The table lists this clonotype with a few counts. This could be a read error, since a much larger clone is one nucleotide away. The chain employs TRBV5-4 and TRBJ1-1, with 7 bases that match TRBD1. There are 14 residues in the CDR3. Germline V CDR1 and CDR2: SGHNT, YYREEE (reference sequence). For the CDR3, the DNA is TGTACCAGCAACCCGGGACAGATGAACACTGAAGCTTTCTTT. This encodes CTSNPGQMNTEAFF.

Comment on this clonotype: This sequence may be a read error, since a much larger clone differs from it by one base. The rearrangement uses TRBV13 and TRBJ2-3; 12 positions match TRBD2. Germline CDR1 PRHDT, CDR2 FYEKMQ (reference sequence). After removal of 8 bases from V and 6 bases from J, the junction contained 18 bases not matched to a gene. The CDR3 has 18 amino acids. For the CDR3, the DNA is TGTGCCAGCTGCGTTCGCCGTCTAGCGGGGGGGCGGCGGGATACGCAGTATTTT. Translating gives CASCVRRLAGGRRDTQYF.

At least ten counts were recorded for this clonotype. This chain joins TRBV4-1 and TRBJ1-2; maybe TRBD1 (5 bases). Germline CDR1 is MGHRA and CDR2 is YSYEKL. This CDR3 has 14 amino acids. The germline V and J ends were trimmed by 3 bases and 0 bases, with 8 bases remaining between them. The CDR3 sequence is CASSHSGSNYGYTF. Here the CDR3 DNA reads TGCGCCAGCAGCCATTCAGGGTCTAACTATGGCTACACCTTC.

Note on this clonotype: Possible read error: a much larger clone is one base away. The chain links TRBV12-3 or TRBV12-4 to TRBJ2-7; D is possibly TRBD2 (8 bases). Trimming took 5 bases from V and 2 from J, leaving 28 bases between them. The CDR3 is made up of 19 amino acids. The CDR3 spells CASSPRLARVKGATYEQYF. CDR3 sequence (DNA): TGTGCCAGCAGTCCTCGACTAGCGAGAGTGAAGGGGGCCACCTACGAGCAGTACTTC.

This clonotype was seen ten or more times. The genes are TRBV6-1 and TRBJ2-5, with 13 bases lining up with TRBD2. The V gene's germline CDR1 is MNHNS and CDR2 SASEGT. The V and J ends lost 8 bases and 2 bases, in that order; junction bases with no gene match: 5. The CDR3 runs to 15 residues. Here the CDR3 reads CASSGLAGAQETQYF. The CDR3 DNA sequence: TGTGCCAGCTCTGGACTAGCGGGGGCTCAAGAGACCCAGTACTTC.

This clonotype was observed at least ten times. This chain joins TRBV11-3 and TRBJ1-6; D remains ambiguous. The CDR3 is 13 amino acids. The germline CDR1 and CDR2 sequences are SGHNT and YENEEA. Deletions cut 0 bases from V and 6 bases from J, with 3 bases between. CDR3 loop: CASSLEFNSPLHF. CDR3 in DNA: TGTGCCAGCAGCTTAGAGTTTAATTCACCCCTCCACTTT. The whole variable domain, remainder taken from reference TRBV11-3 and TRBJ1-6, is EAGVVQSPRYKIIEKKQPVAFWCNPISGHNTLYWYLQNLGQGPELLIRYENEEAVDDSQLPKDRFSAERLKGVDSTLKIQPAELGDSAVYLCASSLEFNSPLHFGNGTRLTVT.

Concerning this clonotype itself: The junction differs from germline at one of its ends, possibly a read error. J is TRBJ2-7 and V is TRBV11-3; no clear D gene. CDR1 and CDR2 from the germline V gene are SGHNT and YENEEA. The CDR3 length is 14 residues. CDR3 nucleotide sequence: TGTGCCAGCAACCCCCGACAAGGCCGCTACGAGCAATACTTC. It translates to CASNPRQGRYEQYF.

The rearrangement joins TRBV5-1 to TRBJ2-1; weak D call: TRBD1 (5 bases). The DNA end lines up better with TRBJ2-7; the J call may be wrong. The CDR3 consists of 13 residues. From germline, CDR1 is SGHRS and CDR2 YFSETQ. The DNA of the CDR3 is TGCGCCAGCAGGCTGGCAGCGACAGCAGAGCAGTACTTC. The encoded protein is CASRLAATAEQYF.

V and J are TRBV6-2 or TRBV6-3 and TRBJ2-5, with a possible D match to TRBD2 (6 bases). CDR1 MNHEY and CDR2 SVGEGT come from the germline V gene. Trimming cost V 0 bases and J 4 bases, with 18 bases left between them. The length of the CDR3 is 17 residues. The CDR3 nucleotides are TGTGCCAGCAGTTACTCGATCTCGTGGGGAGGTCGAGAGACCCAGTACTTC. This codes for CASSYSISWGGRETQYF.

A word on this clonotype: A read error may produce the germline difference seen at one junction end. V usage is TRBV11-2 and J usage is TRBJ2-6, with 7 bases lining up with TRBD2. Germline V gives CDR1 SGHAT, CDR2 FQNNGV. This CDR3 spans 17 amino acids. The CDR3 loop is CASSPWGGSSGANLLTF. The CDR3 DNA follows: TGTGCCAGCAGCCCCTGGGGGGGTAGCTCTGGGGCCAACCTCCTGACTTTC.

This clonotype was seen repeatedly, ten times or more. This chain joins TRBV5-4 and TRBJ2-1; 10 positions agree with TRBD2. Germline CDR1 is SGHNT and CDR2 is YYREEE (reference sequence). CDR3 size: 16 residues. The V gene end was trimmed by 2 bases and the J gene end by 3 bases; junction bases not matched to a gene: 5. CDR3 protein: CASSFSGGTRYNEQFF. CDR3 in DNA: TGTGCCAGCAGCTTTAGCGGGGGGACCCGCTACAATGAGCAGTTCTTC.

As regards this clonotype: The junction departs from the called germline gene at one end, perhaps through a read error. This chain joins TRBV29-1 and TRBJ2-5; the D call may be TRBD1 or TRBD2 (7 bases each). Germline CDR1 is SQVTM and CDR2 is ANQGSEA. This CDR3 has 15 residues. This CDR3 is CSDELIQGGRETQNF. CDR3 DNA sequence: TGCAGCGATGAGCTCATTCAGGGGGGGCGGGAGACCCAGAATTTC.

Ten or more counts support this clonotype. The chain has TRBV6-5 and TRBJ2-1; 7 nucleotides agree with TRBD2. Losses at the gene ends were 6 bases for V and 8 bases for J; bases not matched to a gene: 7. Germline CDR1 is MNHEY and CDR2 is SVGAGI. CDR3 length equals 13 residues. In nucleotides, the CDR3 is TGTGCCAGCAGCCGGGGGGTCTGGGATGAGCAGTTCTTC. This encodes CASSRGVWDEQFF.

On this clonotype itself: This may stem from a read error, because a much larger clone lies one nucleotide away. The chain has TRBV6-1 and TRBJ1-1; D not certain. The CDR3 is 13 amino acids. The germline V gene encodes CDR1 MNHNS and CDR2 SASEGT. The CDR3 bases are TGTGCCCACGGTGATGGGGTTGGCACTGGAGCTTTCTTT. This translates into CAHGDGVGTGAFF.

In its sample, this clonotype was seen many times. V usage is TRBV29-1 and J usage is TRBJ2-6; TRBD1 is a possible D gene (5 bases). The germline V and J ends were trimmed by 1 base and 0 bases, with 10 bases remaining between them. This CDR3 region has 16 residues. Per germline, CDR1 SQVTM and CDR2 ANQGSEA. The CDR3 is CSVEVADNSGANVLTF. In DNA form, the CDR3 reads TGCAGCGTTGAAGTGGCGGACAACTCTGGGGCCAACGTCCTGACTTTC.

A word on this clonotype: Compared with germline, one end of the junction differs, possibly owing to a read error. The CDR3 loop reads CSVRTGPNTEALF. Written as DNA, the CDR3 is TGCAGCGTTCGGACAGGACCTAACACTGAAGCTCTCTTT. The chain recombines TRBV29-1 with TRBJ1-1, with 7 bases identical to TRBD1. The CDR3 is 13 residues long. Germline V gene sequence: CDR1 SQVTM, CDR2 ANQGSEA. Filled out from reference TRBV29-1 and TRBJ1-1, the complete variable domain reads SAVISQKPSRDICQRGTSLTIQCQVDSQVTMMFWYRQQPGQSLTLIATANQGSEATYESGFVIDKFPISRPNLTFSTLTVSNMSPEDSSIYLCSVRTGPNTEALFGQGTRLTVV.

The chain carries TRBV7-9 and TRBJ2-3; either TRBD1 or TRBD2 may supply D (5 bases each). The CDR3 covers 17 residues. In germline, CDR1 is SEHNR, CDR2 FQNEAQ (reference sequence). Trimming removed 5 bases from V and 2 bases from J, with 20 bases in between. For the CDR3, the DNA is TGTGCCAGCAGCGGCCCGGGGCATGGGGTACCCACAGATACGCAGTATTTT. Translated, it gives CASSGPGHGVPTDTQYF. The whole variable domain, remainder taken from reference TRBV7-9 and TRBJ2-3, is DTGVSQNPRHKITKRGQNVTFRCDPISEHNRLYWYRQTLGQGPEFLTYFQNEAQLEKSRLLSDRFSAERPKGSFSTLEIQRTEQGDSAMYLCASSGPGHGVPTDTQYFGPGTRLTVL.

To note about this clonotype: Being one base from a much bigger clone, this may be a read error. The rearrangement links TRBV29-1 to TRBJ2-5, with a tentative D call TRBD2 (5 bases). This CDR3 is 12 amino acids long. Germline V gives CDR1 SQVTM, CDR2 ANQGSEA. Here the CDR3 DNA reads TGCATCGTTGAAACAGCGGCGGAGACCCAGTACTTC. Its translation is CIVETAAETQYF.

The chain employs TRBV11-2 and TRBJ2-3, with TRBD2 identical over 14 bases. Per the germline V gene, CDR1 is SGHAT and CDR2 is FQNNGV. CDR3 length: 15 amino acids. With 9 bases clipped from V and 2 bases from J, the junction kept 4 bases outside the gene matches. As DNA, the CDR3 is TGTGCCAGTAAGGGACTAGCGGGAGACACAGATACGCAGTATTTT. Translated: CASKGLAGDTDTQYF.

A remark on this clonotype: As the CDR3 is not closed by the conserved phenylalanine or tryptophan, this likely results from a read error. The gene calls are TRBV7-9 and TRBJ2-3; possibly TRBD1 for D (6 bases). The CDR3 is 14 amino acids. The V gene's germline CDR1 is SEHNR and CDR2 FQNEAQ (reference sequence). V lost 5 bases to trimming and J lost 6 bases, with 15 bases between them. CDR3 in amino acids: CASSPGQKGDTQYI. The CDR3, as DNA: TGTGCCAGCAGCCCCGGACAGAAAGGGGATACGCAGTATATT.

Concerning this clonotype: This may arise from a read error, as a much more abundant clone is one base away. The J gene is TRBJ2-7, the V gene TRBV28; 7 nucleotides match TRBD1. CDR1 MDHEN and CDR2 SYDVKM come from the germline V gene. The CDR3 totals 13 residues. V trimming: 10 bases; J trimming: 6 bases; junction bases outside the gene matches: 12. CDR3 amino acids: CANRIPTGPEQYF. CDR3 DNA sequence: TGTGCCAACAGAATCCCGACAGGGCCCGAGCAGTACTTC.

About this clonotype: The junction does not match germline at one end; this may be a read error. This chain joins TRBV29-1 and TRBJ2-7; weak D call: TRBD1 (5 bases). Per the germline V gene, CDR1 is SQVTM and CDR2 is ANQGSEA. The CDR3 sequence is 12 residues long. The CDR3 DNA sequence: TGCACCGTTTTGGACATTACCTTCGAGCAGTACTTC. This translates into CTVLDITFEQYF.

Points on this clonotype: This may be a read error, as it is one base from a much larger clone. This chain uses TRBV5-4 with TRBJ2-2; no clear D gene. Between the trimmed V and J ends, which lost 5 bases and 4 bases, there was a span of 6 bases. The CDR3 is made up of 12 amino acids. Germline CDR1 and CDR2: SGHNT and YYREEE (reference sequence). As DNA, the CDR3 is TGTGCCAGCAGGGACGTCACCGGGGAGCTGTTTTTT. As protein: CASRDVTGELFF.

Notes on this clonotype: An end of the junction does not agree with germline; a read error may underlie this. This sequence joins TRBV4-1 and TRBJ2-1; 7 bases are a match to TRBD2. The germline gives CDR1 MGHRA, CDR2 YSYEKL. There are 18 residues in the CDR3. CDR3 DNA: TGCGCCAGCAGCCAGGATTTCGGCGGGAGACGGACGAGCGATGAGCCGTTCTTC. Translation gives CASSQDFGGRRTSDEPFF.